These 28 T cell receptor beta chains were all obtained from the same sample, sequenced in a study of identical twins. TCRdb redid the calling of the 5' RACE reads with MiXCR, one entry per CDR3 protein. The sample holds around 1.7 million distinct CDR3 sequences, about 32% seen once. Sequencing was carried out using cord blood. The receptors come from a newborn girl in good health.

The chain has TRBV24-1 and TRBJ2-3; weak D call: TRBD2 (5 bases). The CDR3 has 15 amino acids. Trimming pared 3 bases from V and 3 bases from J, leaving 12 bases between. Germline loops: CDR1 KGHDR, CDR2 SFDVKD. The chain's CDR3 is CATSDSTRPTDTQYF. CDR3 DNA sequence: TGTGCCACCAGTGATAGTACTAGGCCGACAGATACGCAGTATTTT.

Turning to this clonotype: At one end the junction does not follow the germline gene, possibly because of a read error. V and J are TRBV4-1 and TRBJ2-5, with D tentatively TRBD1 (5 bases). There are 15 residues in the CDR3. Germline V gene data show CDR1 as MGHRA and CDR2 as YSYEKL. The CDR3 DNA is TGCGCCAGCAGACAAGTAGGCGCAGGGCAAGAGACCCAGTACTTC. Residues: CASRQVGAGQETQYF.

This clonotype was observed at least ten times. The chain has TRBV10-3 and TRBJ1-2; D call uncertain. V lost 6 bases and J 6 bases, leaving 14 bases between the germline ends. Per the germline V gene, CDR1 is ENHRY and CDR2 is SYGVKD. This CDR3 is 13 amino acids long. The CDR3 DNA follows: TGTGCCATCAGGACGGCCCGGCTGGATGGCTACACCTTC. Its protein is CAIRTARLDGYTF.

This clonotype occurred a few times. For the CDR3, the DNA is TGTGCCACGGGCTTCAATCAGCCCCAGCATTTT. It codes for CATGFNQPQHF. The gene calls are TRBV27 and TRBJ1-5; D remains ambiguous. The V end lost 10 bases, the J end lost 3 bases, and 7 bases lay between the germline ends. CDR1 is MNHEY and CDR2 is SMNVEV in the germline V gene (reference sequence). The CDR3 loop spans 11 amino acids.

The gene calls are TRBV20-1 and TRBJ1-4; 9 bases fit TRBD1. V lost 7 bases, J lost 5 bases, and 5 bases stayed unmatched. Germline-derived CDR1 and CDR2 are DFQATT and SNEGSKA (reference sequence). The CDR3 covers 13 residues. CDR3 in DNA: TGCAGTGGTCTCGGGACAGGGAATGAAAAACTGTTTTTT. Translation: CSGLGTGNEKLFF.

The chain couples TRBV7-2 to TRBJ2-7; TRBD2 matches 12 bases. J was trimmed by 1 base and V by 5 bases; bases with no gene match: 6. Germline V lookup: CDR1 SGHTA, CDR2 FQGNSA. This CDR3 contains 16 residues. The CDR3 bases are TGTGCCAGCAGCCTGACTAGCGGGAGCTCTTCCTACGAGCAGTACTTC. This codes for CASSLTSGSSSYEQYF.

This clonotype appeared once. The genes are TRBV29-1 and TRBJ2-1; 9 bases map to TRBD1. The germline CDR1 and CDR2 sequences are SQVTM and ANQGSEA. CDR3 size: 12 residues. The V gene end was trimmed by 6 bases and the J gene end by 7 bases; junction bases not matched to a gene: 4. CDR3 nucleotides: TGCAGCGTATGGACAGGGGTTAATGAGCAGTTCTTC. Encoded protein: CSVWTGVNEQFF.

The V call is TRBV20-1, the J call TRBJ2-7, with 14 positions matching TRBD2. The CDR3 totals 15 residues. CDR1 is DFQATT and CDR2 is SNEGSKA in the germline V gene (reference sequence). V gave up 3 bases and J gave up 2 bases; unmatched junction bases: 3. The CDR3 is CSARETSGRAYEQYF. The DNA for the CDR3 is TGCAGTGCTAGGGAGACTAGCGGGAGGGCCTACGAGCAGTACTTC.

This clonotype was detected only a few times. This chain links TRBV6-1 with TRBJ2-3; 8 bases agree with TRBD1. The CDR3 extends over 15 amino acids. Trimming at V came to 7 bases and at J to 1 base, leaving 7 bases not matched to a gene. Germline V gives CDR1 MNHNS, CDR2 SASEGT. The CDR3 nucleotides read TGTGCCAGCACCCCCGGACAGGGACGCACAGATACGCAGTATTTT. Amino acid sequence: CASTPGQGRTDTQYF.

For this clonotype: The junction and the germline gene differ at one end; a read error may be behind it. The chain joins TRBV25-1 to TRBJ2-3; 9 nucleotides match TRBD2. The CDR3 consists of 16 residues. Germline V gene data show CDR1 as MGHDK and CDR2 as SYGVNS. CDR3 loop: CASSEAGRTSADTRYF. The CDR3 region has the DNA TGTGCCAGCAGTGAAGCGGGTCGGACTAGCGCAGATACGCGGTATTTT.

This clonotype occurred a few times. V is TRBV24-1 and J is TRBJ1-5, with D hard to call. The germline gives CDR1 KGHDR, CDR2 SFDVKD. This CDR3 is built from 17 residues. V was shortened by 0 bases and J by 4 bases, with 15 bases between the two germline ends. The CDR3 here is CATSDLQHQRRNQPQHF. The CDR3 DNA sequence: TGTGCCACCAGTGATTTGCAACACCAGAGGAGAAATCAGCCCCAGCATTTT.

The gene calls are TRBV4-2 and TRBJ1-1; TRBD1 might be the D (6 bases). Germline CDR1 and CDR2: LGHNA and YNFKEQ. V was shortened by 0 bases and J by 1 base, with 9 bases between the two germline ends. This CDR3 has 15 amino acids. The CDR3 nucleotides read TGTGCCAGCAGCCAAGATCGGGGGCCGAACACTGAAGCTTTCTTT. Translated, it gives CASSQDRGPNTEAFF.

V usage is TRBV6-5 and J usage is TRBJ2-4; D may be TRBD2 (7 bases). The J call could be wrong; TRBJ2-7 is a better fit for the DNA end. Germline V gives CDR1 MNHEY, CDR2 SVGAGI. This CDR3 is 15 amino acids long. CDR3 bases: TGTGCCAGCAGAAATGGGGGGGCGGGGCTGTACGAGCAGTACTTC. It yields the protein CASRNGGAGLYEQYF.

Remarks on this clonotype: An end of the junction does not agree with germline; a read error may underlie this. V usage is TRBV9 and J usage is TRBJ1-3, with D perhaps matching TRBD1 (5 bases). Germline V lookup: CDR1 SGDLS, CDR2 YYNGEE. The CDR3 extends over 15 amino acids. CDR3 loop: CASSVLGDSGDTIYF. CDR3 nucleotides: TGTGCCAGCAGCGTACTAGGGGACTCTGGAGACACCATATATTTT. The full variable domain, its missing parts supplied by reference TRBV9 and TRBJ1-3, is DSGVTQTPKHLITATGQRVTLRCSPRSGDLSVYWYQQSLDQGLQFLIQYYNGEERAKGNILERFSAQQFPDLHSELNLSSLELGDSALYFCASSVLGDSGDTIYFGEGSWLTVV.

The chain employs TRBV29-1 and TRBJ1-2; possibly TRBD1 for D (5 bases). V was shortened by 3 bases and J by 4 bases, with 15 bases between the two germline ends. The V gene's germline CDR1 is SQVTM and CDR2 ANQGSEA. The CDR3 is made up of 14 amino acids. CDR3 coding DNA: TGCAGCGTTGACGCAGGGTATGAACCCTATGGCTACACCTTC. Translating it yields CSVDAGYEPYGYTF.

This clonotype appeared a few times. The V and J genes are TRBV6-6 and TRBJ2-1; the match to TRBD2 covers 7 bases. V lost 7 bases, J lost 10 bases, and 7 bases stayed unmatched. This CDR3 has 12 residues. Germline assignment: CDR1 MNHNY and CDR2 SVGAGI (reference sequence). The CDR3 DNA is TGTGCCAGCAAGCCGGGACTAAGGGAGCAGTTCTTC. It codes for CASKPGLREQFF.

This clonotype has just a few counts. The J gene is TRBJ2-2, the V gene TRBV5-5, with 8 bases matching TRBD2. The V segment lost 3 bases and the J segment 7 bases; nucleotides outside the gene matches: 8. There are 15 residues in the CDR3. Germline values: CDR1 SGHKS, CDR2 YYEKEE (reference sequence). The CDR3: CASSSEIGTSGELFF. The CDR3 nucleotides read TGTGCCAGCAGCTCGGAGATCGGGACTAGCGGGGAGCTGTTTTTT.

The rearrangement links TRBV24-1 to TRBJ1-4; tentatively, D is TRBD1 (5 bases). Germline lookup yields CDR1 KGHDR and CDR2 SFDVKD. The CDR3 length is 18 residues. Trimming cost V 1 base and J 3 bases, with 17 bases left between them. CDR3: CATSDLAQRQRANEKLFF. CDR3 nucleotides: TGTGCCACCAGTGATTTAGCACAACGACAGCGTGCTAATGAAAAACTGTTTTTT.

This clonotype showed up just a few times. The chain is built from TRBV7-2 and TRBJ2-4, with 8 bases that match TRBD2. This CDR3 spans 17 amino acids. CDR1 and CDR2 from the germline V gene are SGHTA and FQGNSA. Trimming removed 5 bases from V and 0 bases from J; junction bases left unmatched: 9. CDR3 nucleotide sequence: TGTGCCAGCAGCGTACCGGGACTAGGGGGAGCCAAAAACATTCAGTACTTC. Protein product: CASSVPGLGGAKNIQYF. The full variable domain, with the rest looked up from reference TRBV7-2 and TRBJ2-4, is GAGVSQSPSNKVTEKGKDVELRCDPISGHTALYWYRQSLGQGLEFLIYFQGNSAPDKSGLPSDRFSAERTGGSVSTLTIQRTQQEDSAVYLCASSVPGLGGAKNIQYFGAGTRLSVL.

This clonotype was counted only a few times. This rearrangement joins TRBV6-5 to TRBJ2-7; D is perhaps TRBD1 (6 bases). This CDR3 spans 17 amino acids. The V gene's germline CDR1 is MNHEY and CDR2 SVGAGI. Trimming removed 1 base at V and 0 bases at J, with 16 bases between. The CDR3 reads CASSYYRTGFSSYEQYF. CDR3 DNA: TGTGCCAGCAGTTACTACCGTACAGGGTTTTCCTCCTACGAGCAGTACTTC.

This clonotype was recorded a few times. This chain uses TRBV10-3 with TRBJ1-1; the D gene is possibly TRBD1 (5 bases). CDR1 and CDR2 (germline): ENHRY, SYGVKD. The CDR3 covers 15 residues. V lost 5 bases, J lost 6 bases, and 19 bases lay in between. The CDR3 reads CAISTSGDGKAEAFF. The DNA of the CDR3 is TGTGCCATCAGTACCTCGGGGGATGGCAAGGCTGAAGCTTTCTTT.

The chain uses TRBV29-1 and TRBJ2-2, with D unclear. The CDR3 extends over 12 amino acids. CDR1 SQVTM and CDR2 ANQGSEA come from the germline V gene. V was pared by 6 bases and J by 7 bases, with 12 bases between. CDR3: CSVARIGGELFF. CDR3 nucleotide sequence: TGCAGCGTAGCTAGGATAGGCGGGGAGCTGTTTTTT.

This chain connects TRBV27 to TRBJ1-2, with 7 bases matching TRBD1. CDR1 and CDR2 (germline): MNHEY, SMNVEV (reference sequence). The junction had 5 bases not matched to a gene; V was cut back by 5 bases and J by 8 bases. This CDR3 is built from 12 residues. CDR3 sequence: CASSDRASGYTF. Written as DNA, the CDR3 is TGTGCCAGCAGTGACAGGGCGTCAGGCTACACCTTC.

Worth noting for this clonotype: One end of the junction varies from germline; a read error may be responsible. Here the CDR3 reads CAGSLTLQGNEQYF. As DNA, the CDR3 is TGTGCCGGCAGCTTAACCTTACAGGGAAACGAGCAGTACTTC. The chain links TRBV11-2 to TRBJ2-4, with a tentative D call TRBD1 (6 bases). The J call is uncertain, as TRBJ2-7 better fits the DNA end. Per germline, CDR1 SGHAT and CDR2 FQNNGV. CDR3 length: 14 residues.

The gene calls are TRBV2 and TRBJ1-6; maybe TRBD1 (6 bases). Germline CDR1 and CDR2: SNHLY and FYNNEI. The CDR3 consists of 14 residues. V lost 1 base and J lost 8, with 9 bases in between. Written as DNA, the CDR3 is TGTGCCAGCAGTGAAGTCCCAGGGGATTCACCCCTCCACTTT. Translated, it gives CASSEVPGDSPLHF.

The chain has TRBV12-3 or TRBV12-4 and TRBJ2-7; 9 positions match TRBD2. With V trimmed by 1 base and J by 6 bases, 10 bases remained unmatched. The CDR3 has 16 amino acids. The CDR3: CASSLGAGGPIREQYF. The CDR3 region has the DNA TGTGCCAGCAGTTTAGGGGCGGGGGGGCCAATCCGCGAGCAGTACTTC.

The CDR3 DNA reads TGTGCCATCAGTGAAGGAGTCAGGGTATCTAGTGGCTACACCTTC. Amino acids: CAISEGVRVSSGYTF. V is TRBV10-3 and J is TRBJ1-2; a weak D match, TRBD1 (5 bases). Trimming stripped 3 bases from V and 7 bases from J, with 18 bases between. Germline CDR1 is ENHRY and CDR2 is SYGVKD. The CDR3 runs 15 residues.

This clonotype was detected only once. The chain couples TRBV5-1 to TRBJ1-1; D not resolved. Trimming removed 3 bases at V and 0 bases at J, with 9 bases between. This CDR3 comprises 14 residues. Germline loops: CDR1 SGHRS, CDR2 YFSETQ. The CDR3 is CASSSLNLNTEAFF. The CDR3 region has the DNA TGCGCCAGCAGCTCACTAAACCTGAACACTGAAGCTTTCTTT.